These 17 T cell receptor beta chains were all obtained from the same sample, sequenced in a study of blood T cell repertoires in COVID-19. The assay was immunoSEQ multiplex PCR, and TCRdb's table has in-frame clones only and misses some. The sample consists of about 150,000 clones, 80% to 90% of them appearing once. Sequenced: peripheral blood. These receptors all come from a woman of 80 years or more with acute or convalescent COVID-19.

This clone turned up a few times. This sequence joins TRBV5-4 and TRBJ2-3; D remains unclear. In germline, CDR1 is SGHNT, CDR2 YYREEE (reference sequence). V gave up 2 bases and J gave up 4 bases, with 8 bases separating them. The CDR3 sequence is 13 residues long. CDR3: CASSFSRSDTQYF. CDR3 sequence (DNA): TGTGCCAGCAGCTTCTCCAGATCAGATACGCAGTATTTT.

This rearrangement joins TRBV28 to TRBJ1-3, with unresolved D. The CDR3 has 11 residues. V was shortened by 7 bases and J by 4 bases, with 5 bases between the two germline ends. Germline CDR1 reads MDHEN; CDR2 reads SYDVKM. The DNA for the CDR3 is TGTGCCAGCAATGGCGGAAACACCATATATTTT. Translating it yields CASNGGNTIYF.

This chain links TRBV25-1 with TRBJ2-3, with 7 bases matching TRBD2. Germline loops: CDR1 MGHDK, CDR2 SYGVNS. The CDR3 is 15 residues long. J lost 1 base, V lost 6 bases, and 7 bases had no gene match. The CDR3 region has the DNA TGTGCCAGCAGGGGGGGGACGGAACGCACAGATACGCAGTATTTT. This translates into CASRGGTERTDTQYF.

This clone was picked up one time. V is TRBV27 and J is TRBJ2-1, with 7 positions matching TRBD2. The V gene's germline CDR1 is MNHEY and CDR2 SMNVEV (reference sequence). There are 16 residues in the CDR3. Losses at the gene ends were 6 bases for V and 5 bases for J; bases not matched to a gene: 13. This CDR3 is CASSLLKGGGHNEQFF. CDR3 in DNA: TGTGCCAGCAGCTTACTCAAGGGCGGGGGACACAATGAGCAGTTCTTC.

For this clone: The same CDR3 can be traced to other DNA sequences in this sample. CDR3 nucleotides: TGTGCCAGCAGCCCACTCTACGAGCAGTACTTC. This gives the protein CASSPLYEQYF. The chain couples TRBV6-2 or TRBV6-3 to TRBJ2-7, with D unresolved. Trimming removed 6 bases at V and 3 bases at J, with 6 bases between. Germline CDR1 reads MNHEY; CDR2 reads SVGEGT. The CDR3 consists of 11 residues.

The V call is TRBV5-6, the J call TRBJ1-2, with a weak D call TRBD1 (5 bases). Trimming took 0 bases from V and 4 from J, leaving 22 bases between them. CDR1 is SGHDT, CDR2 YYEEEE, per germline. There are 18 residues in the CDR3. CDR3 residues: CASSLAGQTLPSIYGYTF. The CDR3 coding sequence is TGTGCCAGCAGCTTGGCAGGGCAAACCCTTCCGTCAATCTATGGCTACACCTTC.

Only a few counts were recorded for this clone. This sequence joins TRBV11-2 and TRBJ2-5, with D possibly TRBD1 on 6 matching bases. Deletions cut 2 bases from V and 0 bases from J, with 10 bases between. Per the germline V gene, CDR1 is SGHAT and CDR2 is FQNNGV. This CDR3 region has 15 residues. CDR3 loop: CASSLRGHYQETQYF. CDR3 bases: TGTGCCAGCAGCTTAAGGGGACACTACCAAGAGACCCAGTACTTC. The full variable domain, rest sourced from reference TRBV11-2 and TRBJ2-5, is EAGVAQSPRYKIIEKRQSVAFWCNPISGHATLYWYQQILGQGPKLLIQFQNNGVVDDSQLPKDRFSAERLKGVDSTLKIQPAKLEDSAVYLCASSLRGHYQETQYFGPGTRLLVL.

The rearrangement uses TRBV28 and TRBJ1-5; the D is unclear. Germline lookup yields CDR1 MDHEN and CDR2 SYDVKM. V lost 5 bases to trimming and J lost 0 bases, with 17 bases between them. The CDR3 contains 17 residues. In DNA, the CDR3 is TGTGCCAGCAGTCTCTCGGGAGCTCGGCGTAGCAATCAGCCCCAGCATTTT. Translation: CASSLSGARRSNQPQHF. Complete variable domain (other parts from reference TRBV28 and TRBJ1-5): DVKVTQSSRYLVKRTGEKVFLECVQDMDHENMFWYRQDPGLGLRLIYFSYDVKMKEKGDIPEGYSVSREKKERFSLILESASTNQTSMYLCASSLSGARRSNQPQHFGDGTRLSIL.

This chain connects TRBV29-1 to TRBJ2-7, with D perhaps TRBD1 (6 bases). V lost 5 bases and J lost 2, with 19 bases in between. Germline assignment: CDR1 SQVTM and CDR2 ANQGSEA. CDR3 length: 15 amino acids. The CDR3 here is CSVIPRWGTTYEQYF. The CDR3 DNA reads as TGCAGCGTTATACCCCGCTGGGGGACAACCTACGAGCAGTACTTC.

V usage is TRBV4-2 and J usage is TRBJ2-3, with D maybe TRBD2 (6 bases). The V and J ends lost 4 bases and 6 bases respectively, with 17 bases between them. Germline CDR1 is LGHNA and CDR2 is YNFKEQ. This CDR3 is built from 15 residues. In nucleotides, the CDR3 is TGTGCCAGCAGCCGACCGGGACTGCCGCTGGATACGCAGTATTTT. Protein product: CASSRPGLPLDTQYF.

V gene TRBV14 combines with J gene TRBJ2-2, with no clear D. This CDR3 region has 16 residues. Germline V gives CDR1 SGHDN, CDR2 FVKESK. V was clipped by 0 bases and J by 0 bases, with 8 bases between them. CDR3 protein: CASSQDVSANTGELFF. CDR3 bases: TGTGCCAGCAGCCAAGATGTCAGCGCGAACACCGGGGAGCTGTTTTTT. The variable domain in full, completed from reference TRBV14 and TRBJ2-2, reads EAGVTQFPSHSVIEKGQTVTLRCDPISGHDNLYWYRRVMGKEIKFLLHFVKESKQDESGMPNNRFLAERTGGTYSTLKVQPAELEDSGVYFCASSQDVSANTGELFFGEGSRLTVL.

This rearrangement joins TRBV4-3 to TRBJ2-7; the D is unclear. Germline V CDR1 and CDR2: LGHNA, YSLEER. The CDR3 has 15 amino acids. Trimming removed 1 base from V and 2 bases from J, with 12 bases in between. CDR3 protein: CASSQVAGSPYEQYF. The CDR3, as DNA: TGCGCCAGCAGCCAAGTGGCAGGCTCGCCCTACGAGCAGTACTTC.

The chain recombines TRBV24-1 with TRBJ1-1; a possible D gene is TRBD1 (6 bases). This CDR3 spans 12 amino acids. Germline V gene data show CDR1 as KGHDR and CDR2 as SFDVKD. V was clipped by 3 bases and J by 8 bases, with 9 bases between them. The CDR3 DNA sequence: TGTGCCACCAGTGATGCGGACAGAGAAGCTTTCTTT. It codes for CATSDADREAFF.

This chain joins TRBV9 and TRBJ1-4; 11 bases match TRBD1. CDR1 SGDLS and CDR2 YYNGEE come from the germline V gene. With 4 bases clipped from V and 7 bases from J, the junction kept 6 bases outside the gene matches. The CDR3 sequence is 15 residues long. The CDR3 nucleotides are TGTGCCAGCAGCCTGGGGACAGGGGGGGTTGAAAAACTGTTTTTT. Translating it yields CASSLGTGGVEKLFF. The full variable domain, its missing parts supplied by reference TRBV9 and TRBJ1-4, is DSGVTQTPKHLITATGQRVTLRCSPRSGDLSVYWYQQSLDQGLQFLIQYYNGEERAKGNILERFSAQQFPDLHSELNLSSLELGDSALYFCASSLGTGGVEKLFFGSGTQLSVL.

The V call is TRBV24-1, the J call TRBJ2-3, with D possibly matching TRBD2 (6 bases). Deletions cut 7 bases from V and 1 base from J, with 8 bases between. Germline V lookup: CDR1 KGHDR, CDR2 SFDVKD. The length of the CDR3 is 13 residues. In DNA, the CDR3 is TGTGCCACCAGAGGGACTGGCACAGATACGCAGTATTTT. Protein sequence: CATRGTGTDTQYF.

This chain connects TRBV5-4 to TRBJ1-2; possibly TRBD1 for D (5 bases). The CDR3 consists of 14 residues. Germline V lookup: CDR1 SGHNT, CDR2 YYREEE (reference sequence). Trimming removed 3 bases from V and 8 bases from J, with 17 bases in between. The CDR3 loop reads CASSSENGGWGYTF. CDR3 nucleotides: TGTGCCAGCAGCTCTGAAAACGGGGGATGGGGCTACACCTTC.

This clone was seen more than once but under ten times. The chain couples TRBV28 to TRBJ1-3; no firm D call. This CDR3 has 15 residues. Trimming stripped 8 bases from V and 0 bases from J, with 14 bases between. Germline loops: CDR1 MDHEN, CDR2 SYDVKM. Here the CDR3 DNA reads TGTGCCAGCTCCTTTGGCGGGATCTCTGGAAACACCATATATTTT. This encodes CASSFGGISGNTIYF.